This is a list of T cell receptor beta chains from one sample in a study of blood T cell repertoires in COVID-19. Method: immunoSEQ multiplex PCR; TCRdb's copy keeps in-frame clones and lacks some. The table shows under 350,000 clones, with roughly 85% occurring only once. Sequencing input: PBMCs or T cells enriched from blood (not recorded which). The receptors originated from a woman in her 40s with acute COVID-19. The CDR3 runs from the conserved cysteine through the conserved F or W. The D gene is left open where the match is weak. Size tells how often a clone was seen (once, few, many) or the class of an expanded clone, and some rows leave it out.

>NA|TRBD1|TRBJ2-1|TRBV11-3
CASSLDRGPYNEQFF
TGTGCCAGCAGCTTAGACAGGGGGCCCTACAATGAGCAGTTCTTC
>few|NA|TRBJ1-5|TRBV15
CATSARINQPQHF
TGTGCCACCAGCGCTAGGATAAATCAGCCCCAGCATTTT
>NA|TRBD1|TRBJ1-2|TRBV19
CASSIFQGDYGYTF
TGTGCCAGTAGTATCTTTCAGGGGGACTATGGCTACACCTTC
>NA|NA|TRBJ1-4|TRBV5-5
CASSPTGGSVPEKLFF
TGTGCCAGCAGCCCAACGGGGGGGTCAGTTCCCGAAAAACTGTTTTTT
>NA|NA|TRBJ2-5|TRBV11-2
CARGGPHVEGVQETQYF
TGTGCCCGCGGGGGCCCCCACGTGGAGGGAGTCCAAGAGACCCAGTACTTC
>NA|NA|TRBJ2-1|TRBV2
CASNYYNEQFF
TGTGCCAGCAATTATTACAATGAGCAGTTCTTC
>NA|NA|TRBJ2-5|TRBV4-1
CASSQKVPGTRDEQETQYF
TGCGCCAGCAGCCAAAAGGTTCCCGGGACTCGAGACGAACAAGAGACCCAGTACTTC
>NA|NA|TRBJ2-1|TRBV6-2/TRBV6-3
CASSYSRPTGEQFF
TGTGCCAGCAGTTACTCCCGGCCGACCGGGGAGCAGTTCTTC
>NA|TRBD1|TRBJ2-7|TRBV10-1
CASDGTGGCEQYF
TGCGCCAGCGACGGGACAGGGGGGTGCGAGCAGTACTTC
>NA|NA|TRBJ1-2|TRBV29-1
CSVGGRGRGYGYTF
TGCAGCGTTGGCGGCAGGGGTCGAGGCTATGGCTACACCTTC
>NA|TRBD2|TRBJ2-7|TRBV27
CASAMSGRASYEQYF
TGTGCCAGCGCCATGAGCGGGAGGGCCAGCTACGAGCAGTACTTC
>NA|NA|TRBJ2-2|TRBV19
CASSIRRQGTGELFF
TGTGCCAGTAGTATCCGTCGGCAGGGCACCGGGGAGCTGTTTTTT
>NA|NA|TRBJ1-1|TRBV11-2
CASSWGGVRKTVPNTEAFF
TGTGCCAGCAGCTGGGGGGGCGTAAGGAAAACAGTTCCGAACACTGAAGCTTTCTTT
>once|NA|TRBJ1-1|TRBV18
CASSPQRTETTEAFF
TGTGCCAGCTCACCACAGCGGACAGAGACCACTGAAGCTTTCTTT
>NA|NA|TRBJ1-6|TRBV27
CASSLSLPGLGYNSPLHF
TGTGCCAGCAGTTTATCATTACCGGGACTGGGATATAATTCACCCCTCCACTTT
>once|NA|TRBJ2-1|TRBV7-9
CASSRGGESYNEQFF
TGTGCCAGCAGCCGAGGGGGGGAGAGCTACAATGAGCAGTTCTTC
>NA|NA|TRBJ1-1|TRBV19
CASSFYRNTEAFF
TGTGCCAGTAGTTTCTACAGGAACACTGAAGCTTTCTTT
>few|TRBD1|TRBJ2-5|TRBV7-2
CASSPPPGTVQETQYF
TGTGCCAGCAGCCCTCCCCCAGGGACAGTCCAAGAGACCCAGTACTTC
>NA|NA|TRBJ2-3|TRBV19
CASRPEIDYTQYF
TGTGCCTCGCGGCCAGAGATTGATTATACGCAGTATTTT
>NA|NA|TRBJ2-5|TRBV19
CASSTGGRSGVETQYF
TGTGCCAGTAGTACAGGAGGACGCTCGGGCGTAGAGACCCAGTACTTC
>NA|NA|TRBJ1-2|TRBV28
CASSFQVNYGYTF
TGTGCCAGCAGTTTTCAGGTTAACTATGGCTACACCTTC
>NA|TRBD1|TRBJ1-4|TRBV2
CASSYRGAPTNEKLFF
TGTGCCAGCAGCTACAGGGGGGCTCCAACTAATGAAAAACTGTTTTTT
>once|TRBD1|TRBJ1-5|TRBV28
CASRTGGNQPQHF
TGTGCCAGCAGGACAGGGGGTAATCAGCCCCAGCATTTT
>NA|TRBD1|TRBJ1-1|TRBV27
CASSPRGANRGEAFF
TGTGCCAGCAGTCCACGAGGTGCCAACAGGGGTGAAGCTTTCTTT
>NA|NA|TRBJ2-3|TRBV12-5
CASGGSGADTQYF
TGTGCTAGTGGTGGATCAGGGGCAGATACGCAGTATTTT
>NA|TRBD1|TRBJ1-1|TRBV7-9
CASSDRGKMNTEAFF
TGTGCCAGCAGCGACAGGGGGAAGATGAACACTGAAGCTTTCTTT
>NA|TRBD2|TRBJ2-3|TRBV9
CASSLATSGTDTQYF
TGTGCCAGCAGCTTAGCGACTAGCGGCACAGATACGCAGTATTTT
>NA|NA|TRBJ1-2|TRBV2
CASRGSGGANYGYTF
TGTGCCAGCAGGGGGTCTGGGGGCGCAAACTATGGCTACACCTTC
>NA|NA|TRBJ1-2|TRBV7-6
CASSLQGGFNYGYTF
TGTGCCAGCAGCTTACAGGGCGGATTTAACTATGGCTACACCTTC
>NA|TRBD1|TRBJ1-2|TRBV28
CASHDRGRYGYTF
TGTGCCAGCCACGACAGGGGGCGGTATGGCTACACCTTC
>few|TRBD1|TRBJ1-4|TRBV19
CASTAGTVDEKLFF
TGTGCCAGTACCGCCGGGACAGTGGATGAAAAACTGTTTTTT
>NA|NA|TRBJ1-1|TRBV2
CASSLTRTATEAFF
TGTGCCAGCAGCTTAACAAGGACAGCGACTGAAGCTTTCTTT
>NA|TRBD2|TRBJ2-7|TRBV6-5
CASCSGGGGYYEQYF
TGTGCCAGCTGTAGCGGGGGTGGCGGCTACTACGAGCAGTACTTC
>many|NA|TRBJ2-7|TRBV2
CASVAGTYEQYF
TGTGCCAGCGTGGCGGGAACCTACGAGCAGTACTTC
>NA|TRBD2|TRBJ2-3|TRBV7-2
CASSSLGGGPLDTQYF
TGTGCCAGCAGCTCTTTGGGCGGGGGTCCTTTAGATACGCAGTATTTT
>NA|NA|TRBJ2-2|TRBV11-2
CASSQRRDSQFTGELFF
TGTGCCAGCAGCCAACGGAGGGACAGCCAATTCACCGGGGAGCTGTTTTTT
>NA|NA|TRBJ2-7|TRBV6-2/TRBV6-3
CASSRIQGAFIYEQYF
TGTGCCAGCAGTCGAATCCAGGGCGCCTTTATCTACGAGCAGTACTTC
>NA|TRBD1|TRBJ2-7|TRBV3-1/TRBV3-2
CASSQDGRGLYF
TGTGCCAGCAGCCAAGACGGCAGGGGGTTATACTTC
>NA|NA|TRBJ1-5|TRBV18
CASSGGANQPQHF
TGTGCCAGCTCCGGGGGGGCGAATCAGCCCCAGCATTTT
>once|NA|TRBJ2-7|TRBV6-2/TRBV6-3
CASSYRGASASYEQYF
TGTGCCAGCAGTTATCGGGGGGCCTCAGCCTCCTACGAGCAGTACTTC
>NA|NA|TRBJ2-3|TRBV4-3
CASSQEGGIPADTQYF
TGCGCCAGCAGCCAAGAAGGCGGGATCCCCGCAGATACGCAGTATTTT